The sequence of this T cell receptor beta chain was determined in a study of CD8+ T cells in alopecia areata. Study in general: Tofacitinib exposure lasted 6 to 18 months, followed by 6 months off drug.

Overall study results and limits: Lesional scalp, especially alopecia totalis/universalis, showed higher clonality than normal scalp.

Samples from alopecia areata patients were lesional scalp punch biopsies and peripheral blood. Of note for this clone: Its antigen remains unidentified.

The CDR3 length is 14 residues. Per the germline V gene, CDR1 is SGDLS and CDR2 is YYNGEE. The ends were cut back, 7 bases at V and 4 bases at J, with 17 bases in the middle. cDNA serving as the sequencing template came from extracted, reverse transcribed RNA. Clones were read by immunoSEQ multiplex PCR, and TCRdb kept only the in-frame ones, dropping some. The data contain 150,000 or so clones, over 45% of them singletons. Material for sequencing was CD4+ T cells sorted from blood. The chain carries TRBV9 and TRBJ2-5, with D possibly matching TRBD1 (6 bases). The sequence came from a human donor with alopecia areata. The CDR3 DNA follows: TGTGCCAGCTCCACAGGGCCGAATCGAGAGACCCAGTACTTC. Translation: CASSTGPNRETQYF.